Listed here is a single T cell receptor beta chain. These data originate in a study of blood T cell repertoires in COVID-19. The CDR3 covers 11 residues. The germline V gene encodes CDR1 DFQATT and CDR2 SNEGSKA (reference sequence). The V and J ends lost 3 bases and 5 bases respectively, with 7 bases between them. Assay used: immunoSEQ multiplex PCR; TCRdb lists only in-frame clones, some missing. The sample contains some 110,000 clones, more than 80% of which appear only once. The material sequenced was peripheral blood. This clonotype originated in a man aged 60 to 75 with acute or convalescent COVID-19. V usage is TRBV20-1 and J usage is TRBJ2-5; D uncertain. The DNA for the CDR3 is TGCAGTGCTAGTCACTCTGAGACCCAGTACTTC. This translates into CSASHSETQYF.